The rows below give T cell receptor beta chains drawn from one sample of a study of T cell responses to AZD1222 COVID-19 vaccine. Libraries were prepared by immunoSEQ multiplex PCR; TCRdb keeps only in-frame clonotypes and omits some of them. The repertoire includes 85,000 to 120,000 clones, 86% of them detected once, and 5% sits in the top ten. The specimen comprised peripheral blood, sampled on day 0 of AZD1222 vaccination. The receptors were sampled from an adult in good health. Both conserved end residues are part of each CDR3. A D gene is named only where the DNA matches it firmly. The size entry is marked missing in some rows and otherwise reads once, few, many or a size class.

size	V	D	J	CDR3	DNA
-	TRBV9	TRBD1	TRBJ1-5	CASSPGTGKNQPQHF	TGTGCCAGCAGCCCTGGGACAGGGAAGAATCAGCCCCAGCATTTT
-	TRBV5-1	TRBD1	TRBJ1-4	CASSLGGTGDEKLFF	TGCGCCAGCAGCTTGGGAGGGACAGGGGACGAAAAACTGTTTTTT
few	TRBV7-3	-	TRBJ1-6	CASSFLPNSPLHF	TGTGCCAGCAGCTTTCTTCCAAATTCACCCCTCCACTTT
-	TRBV6-6	-	TRBJ2-2	CASSYSDGELFF	TGTGCCAGCAGTTACTCAGACGGGGAGCTGTTTTTT
-	TRBV5-6	TRBD1	TRBJ1-5	CASSLAIQGGQPQHF	TGTGCCAGCAGCTTGGCTATACAGGGGGGCCAGCCCCAGCATTTT
-	TRBV27	-	TRBJ2-7	CASRLWASDEQYF	TGTGCCAGCAGACTATGGGCTAGCGACGAGCAGTACTTC
-	TRBV6-5	-	TRBJ2-7	CASSYSRGVGEQYF	TGTGCCAGCAGTTACTCGAGGGGGGTGGGCGAGCAGTACTTC
-	TRBV9	-	TRBJ2-1	CASSVEFGASSYNEQFF	TGTGCCAGCAGCGTAGAATTTGGCGCCAGCTCCTACAATGAGCAGTTCTTC
-	TRBV19	-	TRBJ2-2	CASSFDRPGWTGELFF	TGTGCCAGTAGTTTCGACAGGCCTGGATGGACCGGGGAGCTGTTTTTT
once	TRBV6-2/TRBV6-3	-	TRBJ2-1	CASSYSTFNEQFF	TGTGCCAGCAGTTACTCGACGTTCAATGAGCAGTTCTTC
-	TRBV7-9	-	TRBJ1-3	CASSARPRGGSGNTIYF	TGTGCCAGCAGCGCCCGTCCGAGGGGCGGCTCTGGAAACACCATATATTTT
-	TRBV15	TRBD1	TRBJ1-2	CATSRGDRYYGYTF	TGTGCCACCAGCAGAGGGGACAGGTACTATGGCTACACCTTC
-	TRBV9	TRBD2	TRBJ2-7	CASSPPGLAGAEQYF	TGTGCCAGCAGCCCCCCGGGACTAGCGGGAGCCGAGCAGTACTTC
-	TRBV19	TRBD1	TRBJ2-1	CASSSRQGQTYNEQFF	TGTGCCAGTAGTTCCCGACAGGGCCAAACCTACAATGAGCAGTTCTTC
-	TRBV7-7	TRBD2	TRBJ2-1	CASSLVGGGAYNEQFF	TGTGCTAGCAGCTTAGTCGGCGGGGGGGCCTACAATGAGCAGTTCTTC
-	TRBV6-5	-	TRBJ1-2	CASSYRRAYTF	TGTGCCAGCAGTTACCGCAGGGCGTACACCTTC
-	TRBV11-3	-	TRBJ2-1	CASSLGKGRAYNEQFF	TGTGCCAGCAGCTTAGGGAAGGGGAGAGCGTACAATGAGCAGTTCTTC
once	TRBV9	TRBD1	TRBJ2-7	CASSAPGQPYEQYF	TGTGCCAGCAGCGCCCCGGGACAGCCCTACGAGCAGTACTTC
-	TRBV10-3	-	TRBJ2-5	CAITRDPKETQYF	TGTGCCATCACCCGGGACCCAAAGGAGACCCAGTACTTC
-	TRBV5-5	-	TRBJ2-7	CASSAMGTNDEQYF	TGTGCCAGCAGCGCAATGGGGACAAACGACGAGCAGTACTTC
few	TRBV30	-	TRBJ2-7	CAWRGKSGRGEQYF	TGTGCCTGGAGAGGAAAATCAGGGCGGGGCGAGCAGTACTTC
-	TRBV10-3	TRBD1	TRBJ2-7	CAISSGTGSSEQYF	TGTGCCATCAGTTCCGGGACAGGTTCATCGGAGCAGTACTTC
-	TRBV3-1/TRBV3-2	-	TRBJ1-1	CASSKGVEAFF	TGTGCCAGCAGCAAAGGGGTAGAAGCTTTCTTT
few	TRBV7-9	-	TRBJ2-3	CASRPELSTDTQYF	TGTGCCAGCAGGCCAGAGCTGAGCACAGATACGCAGTATTTT
-	TRBV5-1	TRBD2	TRBJ2-7	CASSLGGRNSYEQYF	TGCGCCAGCAGCTTGGGCGGGAGGAACTCCTACGAGCAGTACTTC
-	TRBV28	-	TRBJ1-2	CASSPPGGFNYGYTF	TGTGCCAGCAGCCCTCCGGGCGGTTTTAACTATGGCTACACCTTC
few	TRBV7-3	TRBD1	TRBJ2-1	CASSLGTGYNNEQFF	TGTGCCAGCAGCTTGGGGACAGGGTACAACAATGAGCAGTTCTTC